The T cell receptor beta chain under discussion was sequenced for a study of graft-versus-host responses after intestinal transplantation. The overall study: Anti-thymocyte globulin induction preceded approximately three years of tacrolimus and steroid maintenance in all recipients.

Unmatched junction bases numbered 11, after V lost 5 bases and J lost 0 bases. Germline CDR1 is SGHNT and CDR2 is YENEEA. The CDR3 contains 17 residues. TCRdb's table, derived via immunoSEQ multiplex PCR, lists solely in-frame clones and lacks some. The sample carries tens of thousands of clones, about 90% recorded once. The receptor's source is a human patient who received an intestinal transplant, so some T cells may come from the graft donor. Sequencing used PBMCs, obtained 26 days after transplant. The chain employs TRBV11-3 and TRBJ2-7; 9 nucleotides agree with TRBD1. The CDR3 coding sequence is TGTGCCAGCAGCCCCAGACAGGGGGACTATCTCTCCTACGAGCAGTACGTC. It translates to CASSPRQGDYLSYEQYV.